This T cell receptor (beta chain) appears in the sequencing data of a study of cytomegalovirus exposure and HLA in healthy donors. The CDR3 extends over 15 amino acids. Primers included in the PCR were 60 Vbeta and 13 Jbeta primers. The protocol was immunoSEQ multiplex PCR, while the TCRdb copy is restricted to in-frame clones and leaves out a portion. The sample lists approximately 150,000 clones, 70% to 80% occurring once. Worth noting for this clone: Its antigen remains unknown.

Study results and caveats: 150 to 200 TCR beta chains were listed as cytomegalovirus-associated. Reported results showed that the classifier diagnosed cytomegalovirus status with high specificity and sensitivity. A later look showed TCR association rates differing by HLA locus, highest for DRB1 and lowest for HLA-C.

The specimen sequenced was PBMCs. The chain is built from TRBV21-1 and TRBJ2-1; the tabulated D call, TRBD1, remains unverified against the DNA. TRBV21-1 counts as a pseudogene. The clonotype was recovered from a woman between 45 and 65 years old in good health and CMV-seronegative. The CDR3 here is CASSKISDRGNEQFF. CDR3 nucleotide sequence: TGTGCCAGCAGCAAAATAAGCGACAGGGGCAATGAGCAGTTCTTC.